Below are 21 T cell receptor beta chains sequenced from a single sample in a study of CD8 T cells in ankylosing spondylitis. One entry per CDR3 protein, called by TCRdb with MiXCR from the 5' RACE reads. The table has about 450,000 distinct CDR3 sequences, roughly a quarter seen once. Notes on the study in general: One TCR beta motif, made up of roughly eight highly homologous variants, appeared characteristic of ankylosing spondylitis blood.

Their recognized antigens are unknown. Sequenced sample: blood, either unsorted or a sorted T cell fraction (not recorded which). The receptors here all came from a male donor with ankylosing spondylitis.

V is TRBV20-1 and J is TRBJ2-1; D ambiguous. This CDR3 spans 14 amino acids. V was shortened by 4 bases and J by 3 bases, with 13 bases between the two germline ends. Per germline, CDR1 DFQATT and CDR2 SNEGSKA (reference sequence). For the CDR3, the DNA is TGCAGTGCTACACCCGGGCAGTTCTACAATGAGCAGTTCTTC. Its protein is CSATPGQFYNEQFF.

CDR3 residues: CAWKERGQSMGYTF. The CDR3 DNA is TGTGCCTGGAAGGAGCGGGGGCAGAGTATGGGCTACACCTTC. This chain joins TRBV30 and TRBJ1-2; D possibly corresponds to TRBD1 (6 bases). The CDR3 totals 14 residues. Germline-derived CDR1 and CDR2 are GTSNPN and SVGIG (reference sequence). V shed 4 bases and J shed 8 bases, with 20 bases lying between them.

This clonotype was recorded a few times. This chain links TRBV6-5 with TRBJ2-2; the match to TRBD1 covers 9 bases. V dropped 5 bases and J dropped 6; count of bases not matched to a gene: 7. The CDR3 has 15 amino acids. Per the germline V gene, CDR1 is MNHEY and CDR2 is SVGAGI. The CDR3 is CASSIQGAVAGELFF. The CDR3 region has the DNA TGTGCCAGCAGTATACAGGGGGCCGTGGCCGGGGAGCTGTTTTTT.

This clonotype was seen only a few times. V and J are TRBV10-1 and TRBJ2-2, with a tentative D call TRBD2 (6 bases). Trimming stripped 0 bases from V and 2 bases from J, with 7 bases between. Looked up from germline, CDR1 is WNHNN and CDR2 is SYGVQD (reference sequence). The CDR3 covers 15 residues. In DNA, the CDR3 is TGCGCCAGCAGTGAGTCGCGGGGTAACACCGGGGAGCTGTTTTTT. As protein: CASSESRGNTGELFF.

The chain links TRBV20-1 to TRBJ1-1; D is unresolved. The CDR3 totals 11 residues. Trimming removed 5 bases from V and 7 bases from J, with 11 bases in between. Germline CDR1 DFQATT, CDR2 SNEGSKA (reference sequence). CDR3 residues: CSAADWSEAFF. The CDR3, as DNA: TGCAGTGCTGCAGATTGGAGTGAAGCTTTCTTT.

This clonotype has just a few counts. The V and J genes are TRBV29-1 and TRBJ1-1; D is undetermined. The CDR3 is 13 residues long. CDR1 is SQVTM, CDR2 ANQGSEA, per germline. The V end was cut by 3 bases, the J end by 2 bases, with 10 bases between. CDR3 sequence: CSVDKTRNTEAFF. CDR3 sequence (DNA): TGCAGCGTTGATAAGACCCGAAACACTGAAGCTTTCTTT.

A few counts support this clonotype. This chain uses TRBV10-3 with TRBJ1-2, with TRBD1 identical over 8 bases. Germline-derived CDR1 and CDR2 are ENHRY and SYGVKD. With V trimmed by 3 bases and J by 7 bases, 4 bases remained unmatched. This CDR3 is 13 amino acids long. The CDR3 sequence is CAISDQGATGYTF. The CDR3, as DNA: TGTGCCATCAGTGATCAGGGGGCTACTGGCTACACCTTC.

About this clonotype: Compared with germline, one end of the junction differs, possibly owing to a read error. The chain employs TRBV2 and TRBJ1-4; D gene unclear. The CDR3 spans 12 residues. Germline V gene lookup returns CDR1 SNHLY and CDR2 FYNNEI. CDR3 nucleotide sequence: TGTGCCAGCAGCTTTCGGGCTTCTCAAACCACTTTT. Translated, it gives CASSFRASQTTF.

A few counts support this clonotype. The chain has TRBV7-9 and TRBJ1-2; no clear D gene. The CDR3 has 13 residues. Trimming shortened V by 2 bases and J by 3 bases, and 7 bases separated the two germline ends. The germline CDR1 and CDR2 sequences are SEHNR and FQNEAQ (reference sequence). CDR3 bases: TGTGCCAGCAGCTTAAGCCGATACTATGGCTACACCTTC. Translating it yields CASSLSRYYGYTF.

As for this clonotype: One end of the junction does not line up with germline, which may come from a read error. The gene calls are TRBV20-1 and TRBJ2-5; D not resolved. The CDR3 loop spans 12 amino acids. Germline V gives CDR1 DFQATT, CDR2 SNEGSKA (reference sequence). This CDR3 reads CSAREVPETQYF. The CDR3 coding sequence is TGCAGTGCGAGAGAAGTTCCAGAGACCCAGTACTTC.

This rearrangement joins TRBV11-3 to TRBJ2-7, with D perhaps matching TRBD2 (7 bases). Germline CDR1 reads SGHNT; CDR2 reads YENEEA. V lost 5 bases and J lost 7, with 18 bases in between. The CDR3 has 14 amino acids. As DNA, the CDR3 is TGTGCCAGCAGCCCCGGGGGCGGGGGCCGAGAGCAGTACGTC. It codes for CASSPGGGGREQYV.

The chain links TRBV5-1 to TRBJ2-3; tentatively, D is TRBD2 (5 bases). Trimming cost V 1 base and J 3 bases, with 9 bases left between them. Germline V gene sequence: CDR1 SGHRS, CDR2 YFSETQ. This CDR3 has 14 amino acids. The CDR3, as DNA: TGCGCCAGCAGCTTGCAGGAGGTAACAGATACGCAGTATTTT. This translates into CASSLQEVTDTQYF.

The V and J genes are TRBV7-8 and TRBJ2-3; the D gene is possibly TRBD2 (6 bases). The CDR3 extends over 16 amino acids. V dropped 0 bases and J dropped 0 bases, with 10 bases sitting between them. The V gene's germline CDR1 is SGHVS and CDR2 FQNEAQ. This CDR3 is CASSLAGGLSTDTQYF. Here the CDR3 DNA reads TGTGCCAGCAGCTTAGCGGGGGGACTTAGCACAGATACGCAGTATTTT.

The rearrangement links TRBV20-1 to TRBJ2-5; TRBD2 matches at 7 bases. V dropped 6 bases and J dropped 4; count of bases not matched to a gene: 11. CDR1 and CDR2 from the germline V gene are DFQATT and SNEGSKA (reference sequence). This CDR3 contains 14 residues. In DNA form, the CDR3 reads TGCAGTGCGCTCAACCTGGCGGGAGTAGAGACCCAGTACTTC. This encodes CSALNLAGVETQYF.

The rearrangement links TRBV5-1 to TRBJ1-3; possible D gene TRBD1, 5 bases. CDR3 length: 14 residues. The V and J ends lost 0 bases and 4 bases respectively, with 8 bases between them. Germline-derived CDR1 and CDR2 are SGHRS and YFSETQ. CDR3 protein: CASSLGQPGNTIYF. The CDR3 DNA is TGCGCCAGCAGCTTGGGACAGCCCGGAAACACCATATATTTT.

This chain joins TRBV9 and TRBJ2-2, with TRBD1 matching 8 bases. The V segment lost 3 bases and the J segment 0 bases; nucleotides outside the gene matches: 4. Germline lookup yields CDR1 SGDLS and CDR2 YYNGEE. The CDR3 totals 16 residues. CDR3 nucleotide sequence: TGTGCCAGCAGCGGGAGGACAGGGACGAACACCGGGGAGCTGTTTTTT. Its protein is CASSGRTGTNTGELFF.

This clonotype turned up a few times. V and J are TRBV7-2 and TRBJ2-5; 7 bases map to TRBD2. This CDR3 comprises 15 residues. The germline CDR1 and CDR2 sequences are SGHTA and FQGNSA. The ends lost 6 bases at V and 2 bases at J; junction bases unmatched: 9. This chain's CDR3 is CASSWAAGLQETQYF. CDR3 bases: TGTGCCAGCAGTTGGGCAGCGGGATTACAAGAGACCCAGTACTTC. Full variable domain (rest looked up from reference TRBV7-2 and TRBJ2-5): GAGVSQSPSNKVTEKGKDVELRCDPISGHTALYWYRQSLGQGLEFLIYFQGNSAPDKSGLPSDRFSAERTGGSVSTLTIQRTQQEDSAVYLCASSWAAGLQETQYFGPGTRLLVL.

This clonotype has a handful of counts. The rearrangement links TRBV3-1 to TRBJ2-2; no clear D. Trimming removed 5 bases from V and 4 bases from J, with 8 bases in between. CDR3 size: 13 residues. Germline V gene sequence: CDR1 LGHDT, CDR2 YNNKEL (reference sequence). The CDR3 nucleotides read TGTGCCAGCAGCGTTAGCAGCACCGGGGAGCTGTTTTTT. This sequence encodes CASSVSSTGELFF.

This clonotype was counted a few times. The chain has TRBV29-1 and TRBJ2-7, with D uncertain. V lost 4 bases, J lost 4 bases, and 8 bases lay in between. The germline CDR1 and CDR2 sequences are SQVTM and ANQGSEA. The length of the CDR3 is 11 residues. Here the CDR3 reads CSVVSSYEQYF. DNA of the CDR3: TGCAGCGTTGTGTCATCTTACGAGCAGTACTTC.

A few counts support this clonotype. This rearrangement joins TRBV7-2 to TRBJ2-5, with 8 bases fitting TRBD1. CDR3 length: 14 amino acids. Germline lookup yields CDR1 SGHTA and CDR2 FQGNSA. With 6 bases clipped from V and 4 bases from J, the junction kept 7 bases outside the gene matches. CDR3 DNA sequence: TGTGCCAGCAGTAAGACAGGGGTATTAGAGACCCAGTACTTC. It specifies CASSKTGVLETQYF.

In this sample, this clonotype turned up once. The rearrangement joins TRBV5-1 to TRBJ2-7; 7 bases agree with TRBD2. Germline-derived CDR1 and CDR2 are SGHRS and YFSETQ. This CDR3 has 16 residues. The V segment lost 5 bases and the J segment 2 bases; nucleotides outside the gene matches: 13. CDR3 region: CASSIFLAENPYEQYF. CDR3 sequence (DNA): TGCGCCAGCAGTATTTTTCTAGCGGAAAACCCCTACGAGCAGTACTTC.